A single sample is the source of the 19 T cell receptor beta chains below, sequenced in a study of blood T cells in healthy people across ages. Combining a sample-barcoded 5' primer with a J-beta primer mix, a second PCR ran for about 6 to 12 cycles. TCRdb ran MiXCR on the 5' RACE reads and lists one entry per CDR3 protein. The table shows about 780,000 distinct CDR3 sequences, with about 42% occurring only once. Sequenced sample: blood. The origin of the receptors is an elderly man in good health.

The rearrangement joins TRBV29-1 to TRBJ2-1; TRBD2 agrees at 11 bases. V was pared by 1 base and J by 7 bases, with 3 bases of the junction left unmatched. The CDR3 totals 14 residues. Germline loops: CDR1 SQVTM, CDR2 ANQGSEA. The CDR3 DNA sequence: TGCAGCGTTGAAGCAACTAGCGGGAGTAATGAGCAGTTCTTC. Amino acid sequence: CSVEATSGSNEQFF.

The J gene is TRBJ1-4, the V gene TRBV2; D gene uncertain. V was trimmed by 7 bases and J by 4 bases, leaving 13 bases between them. This CDR3 region has 14 residues. Germline V gene data show CDR1 as SNHLY and CDR2 as FYNNEI. CDR3 DNA: TGTGCCAGCACCGCGGACGGACTTAATGAAAAACTGTTTTTT. Translation gives CASTADGLNEKLFF.

J is TRBJ1-1 and V is TRBV5-1, with D possibly matching TRBD1 (5 bases). The V end lost 0 bases, the J end lost 10 bases, and 10 bases lay between the germline ends. This CDR3 spans 12 amino acids. Germline assignment: CDR1 SGHRS and CDR2 YFSETQ. Here the CDR3 reads CASSLDGGLAFF. CDR3 coding DNA: TGCGCCAGCAGCTTGGATGGGGGTTTAGCTTTCTTT.

This clonotype has ten or more counts. V usage is TRBV11-2 and J usage is TRBJ2-3; D is unresolved. The germline gives CDR1 SGHAT, CDR2 FQNNGV. V was trimmed by 3 bases and J by 6 bases, leaving 13 bases between them. The CDR3 covers 14 residues. CDR3 residues: CASSLSVPEDTQYF. In DNA form, the CDR3 reads TGTGCCAGCAGCTTGTCAGTTCCGGAGGATACGCAGTATTTT.

V gene TRBV9 combines with J gene TRBJ2-3, with D perhaps matching TRBD1 (6 bases). The CDR3 covers 16 residues. Trimming removed 0 bases at V and 6 bases at J, with 17 bases between. Germline CDR1 reads SGDLS; CDR2 reads YYNGEE. This CDR3 is CASSVAPGAQRDTQYF. In nucleotides, the CDR3 is TGTGCCAGCAGCGTAGCTCCAGGGGCCCAGAGGGATACGCAGTATTTT.

V is TRBV20-1 and J is TRBJ2-7; D might be TRBD2 (7 bases). Germline V CDR1 and CDR2: DFQATT, SNEGSKA (reference sequence). This CDR3 is built from 14 residues. V was shortened by 5 bases and J by 1 base, with 15 bases between the two germline ends. The CDR3 nucleotides read TGCAGTGCTCTGGGGGGGGCGGTTTCCTACGAGCAGTACTTC. Translation gives CSALGGAVSYEQYF.

The genes are TRBV24-1 and TRBJ2-3, with 10 bases aligning to TRBD2. The CDR3 is made up of 16 amino acids. Germline CDR1 KGHDR, CDR2 SFDVKD. The junction had 4 bases not matched to a gene; V was cut back by 4 bases and J by 1 base. The CDR3 DNA follows: TGTGCCACCAGTGAGGTAGCGGGGGGACGCACAGATACGCAGTATTTT. It encodes CATSEVAGGRTDTQYF.

J is TRBJ1-4 and V is TRBV6-1, with a possible D match to TRBD1 (5 bases). Germline V gene lookup returns CDR1 MNHNS and CDR2 SASEGT. CDR3 length: 14 residues. V dropped 7 bases and J dropped 2 bases, with 11 bases sitting between them. The CDR3 sequence is CASTGWGTNEKLFF. The CDR3 region has the DNA TGTGCCAGCACAGGGTGGGGGACTAATGAAAAACTGTTTTTT.

Only a few counts were recorded for this clonotype. V is TRBV21-1 and J is TRBJ2-7; the table calls TRBD1, which could not be checked here. TRBV21-1 is a recognized pseudogene. The CDR3 has 13 residues. CDR3: CASSNLTGSEQYF. CDR3 coding DNA: TGTGCCAGCAGCAACCTGACAGGATCCGAGCAGTACTTC.

The J gene is TRBJ2-1, the V gene TRBV6-1; 13 bases are a match to TRBD2. This CDR3 region has 17 residues. V trimming: 6 bases; J trimming: 2 bases; junction bases outside the gene matches: 7. Germline V gives CDR1 MNHNS, CDR2 SASEGT. CDR3 nucleotides: TGTGCCAGCAGAACAACAGGGACTAGCGGGACCTACAATGAGCAGTTCTTC. The encoded protein is CASRTTGTSGTYNEQFF.

The chain's CDR3 is CASSRDYFLYEQYF. Here the CDR3 DNA reads TGTGCCAGCAGCCGGGACTACTTTCTCTACGAGCAGTACTTC. The rearrangement joins TRBV27 to TRBJ2-7; 7 bases match TRBD2. Trimming at V came to 6 bases and at J to 3 bases, leaving 8 bases not matched to a gene. The length of the CDR3 is 14 residues. Germline V gives CDR1 MNHEY, CDR2 SMNVEV (reference sequence).

CDR3 residues: CSASITGTDTQYF. In DNA, the CDR3 is TGCAGTGCTAGTATTACAGGCACAGATACGCAGTATTTT. This rearrangement joins TRBV20-1 to TRBJ2-3; D call uncertain. This CDR3 region has 13 residues. Trimming stripped 3 bases from V and 1 base from J, with 8 bases between. Germline V gene lookup returns CDR1 DFQATT and CDR2 SNEGSKA (reference sequence).

The chain recombines TRBV20-1 with TRBJ2-5; 12 positions agree with TRBD1. Gene TRBJ2-7 matches the end of the DNA better, so the J call may be wrong. The CDR3 length is 15 residues. The germline V gene encodes CDR1 DFQATT and CDR2 SNEGSKA (reference sequence). CDR3 DNA: TGCAGTGCTAGAAGAGCCGGGACAGGGGGCACCGAGCAGTACTTC. It encodes CSARRAGTGGTEQYF.

This chain links TRBV4-2 with TRBJ1-2, with TRBD1 matching 8 bases. Germline-derived CDR1 and CDR2 are LGHNA and YNFKEQ. J lost 8 bases, V lost 0 bases, and 8 bases had no gene match. The CDR3 is made up of 15 amino acids. CDR3 sequence: CASSQDLQGARGYTF. The DNA for the CDR3 is TGTGCCAGCAGCCAAGATCTTCAGGGGGCGAGGGGCTACACCTTC.

This chain uses TRBV28 with TRBJ2-7; 7 bases agree with TRBD1. The junction had 18 bases not matched to a gene; V was cut back by 10 bases and J by 3 bases. This CDR3 has 16 residues. Germline CDR1 reads MDHEN; CDR2 reads SYDVKM. The CDR3 nucleotides are TGTGCCACCAACTCGCCCGGACAGGAAAGTTTCTACGAGCAGTACTTC. As protein: CATNSPGQESFYEQYF.

The chain uses TRBV30 and TRBJ2-7; TRBD2 might be the D (6 bases). The CDR3 consists of 14 residues. CDR1 is GTSNPN and CDR2 is SVGIG in the germline V gene (reference sequence). Trimming stripped 5 bases from V and 2 bases from J, with 16 bases between. The CDR3 bases are TGTGCCTGGTCGGTTGGAGGGACTGCCTACGAGCAGTACTTC. It encodes CAWSVGGTAYEQYF.

This clonotype was counted only a few times. This chain joins TRBV12-3 or TRBV12-4 and TRBJ2-3, with D hard to call. V lost 3 bases, J lost 0 bases, and 10 bases lay in between. CDR3 size: 15 residues. The DNA of the CDR3 is TGTGCCAGCAGTTTGGCTGCTCGCAGCACAGATACGCAGTATTTT. Translating it yields CASSLAARSTDTQYF.

This rearrangement joins TRBV6-2 or TRBV6-3 to TRBJ1-2, with a possible D match to TRBD1 (5 bases). The V gene lost 2 bases and the J gene lost 1 base, with 14 bases spanning the gap. Germline CDR1 reads MNHEY; CDR2 reads SVGEGT. The CDR3 loop spans 16 amino acids. The DNA for the CDR3 is TGTGCCAGCAGTTACCACCTGTTCGACAGTAACTATGGCTACACCTTC. It codes for CASSYHLFDSNYGYTF.

V and J are TRBV3-1 and TRBJ1-1; no firm D call. Trimming removed 5 bases at V and 0 bases at J, with 13 bases between. Germline CDR1 is LGHDT and CDR2 is YNNKEL (reference sequence). The CDR3 runs 15 residues. The chain's CDR3 is CASSIPGSLNTEAFF. CDR3 DNA: TGTGCCAGCAGCATCCCGGGCTCGCTGAACACTGAAGCTTTCTTT.